What follows is one T cell receptor beta chain and its context. Antigen unknown. Building the TCR beta libraries relied on iRepertoire HTBI primers, and CDR3 regions underwent Arm-PCR. TCRdb itself ran the multiplex PCR reads through MiXCR, one entry per CDR3 protein. This table holds 400,000 to 450,000 distinct CDR3 sequences, over 15% found once. Time point denoted: newly diagnosed GD, antithyroid drugs for less than 3 months. With RNA extracted from PBMCs as input, the TCR library was made. EDTA tubes were used for drawing 8 to 9 milliliters of peripheral blood. The record originates from a study of regulatory T cells in long-lasting Graves disease. Overall study findings and caveats: TRBV28, TRBJ1-2 and TRBJ2-5 were segments that persistent disease favored.

Germline CDR1 is MNHEY and CDR2 is SVGEGT. V dropped 5 bases and J dropped 5; count of bases not matched to a gene: 10. The CDR3 totals 16 residues. The same sample was also studied in work on T cells in Graves' hyperthyroidism and ophthalmopathy. That study adds: Hyperthyroidism of Graves' type that showed no ophthalmopathy progression within 18 months was stable.

This receptor was taken from a woman between 25 and 40 years old with Graves disease. The sample here was peripheral blood mononuclear cells (PBMCs), taken at new diagnosis, from a patient treated with antithyroid drugs. The chain carries TRBV6-2 or TRBV6-3 and TRBJ2-3, with 10 bases identical to TRBD2. The CDR3 is CASSEVLAGVGDTQYF. As DNA, the CDR3 is TGTGCCAGCAGTGAGGTGCTAGCGGGAGTTGGAGATACGCAGTATTTT.